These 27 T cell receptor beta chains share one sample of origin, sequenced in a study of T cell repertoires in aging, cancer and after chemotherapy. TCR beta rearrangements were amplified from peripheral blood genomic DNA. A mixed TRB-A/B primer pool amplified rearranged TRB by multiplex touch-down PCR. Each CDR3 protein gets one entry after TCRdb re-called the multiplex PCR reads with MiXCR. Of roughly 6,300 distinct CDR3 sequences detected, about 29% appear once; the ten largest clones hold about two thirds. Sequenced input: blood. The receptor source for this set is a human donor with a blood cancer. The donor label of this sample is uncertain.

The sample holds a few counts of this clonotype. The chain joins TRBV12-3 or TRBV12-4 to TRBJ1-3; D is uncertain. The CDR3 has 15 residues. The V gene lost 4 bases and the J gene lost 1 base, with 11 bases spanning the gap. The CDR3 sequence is CASSSRRPSGNTIYF. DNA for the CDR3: TGTGCCAGCAGTTCCCGGCGTCCTTCTGGAAACACCATATATTTT.

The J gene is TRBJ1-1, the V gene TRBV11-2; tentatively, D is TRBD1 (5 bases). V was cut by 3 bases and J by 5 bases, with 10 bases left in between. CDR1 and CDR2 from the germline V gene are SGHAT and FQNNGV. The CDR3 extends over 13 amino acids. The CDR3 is CASSLATVTEAFF. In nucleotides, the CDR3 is TGTGCCAGCAGCTTGGCGACAGTTACTGAAGCTTTCTTT.

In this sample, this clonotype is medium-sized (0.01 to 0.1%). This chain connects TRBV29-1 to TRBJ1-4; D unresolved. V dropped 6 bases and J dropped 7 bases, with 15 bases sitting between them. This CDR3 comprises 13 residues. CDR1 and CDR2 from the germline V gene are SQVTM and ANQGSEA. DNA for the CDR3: TGCAGCGTCAAATGGACGGGCTTTGAAAAACTGTTTTTT. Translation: CSVKWTGFEKLFF.

The CDR3: CASSMTLEAEAFF. In DNA form, the CDR3 reads TGTGCCAGCAGTATGACTTTAGAGGCTGAAGCTTTCTTT. The chain employs TRBV6-6 and TRBJ1-1; D is uncertain. The ends were cut back, 5 bases at V and 6 bases at J, with 13 bases in the middle. Germline CDR1 MNHNY, CDR2 SVGAGI (reference sequence). CDR3 length equals 13 residues.

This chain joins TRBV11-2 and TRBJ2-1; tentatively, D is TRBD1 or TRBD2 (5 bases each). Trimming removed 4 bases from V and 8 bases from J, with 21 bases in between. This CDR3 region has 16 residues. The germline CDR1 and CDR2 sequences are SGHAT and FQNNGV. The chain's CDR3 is CASSSDPRGSRDEQFF. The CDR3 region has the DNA TGTGCCAGCAGCTCCGACCCTCGGGGCTCCCGAGATGAGCAGTTCTTC.

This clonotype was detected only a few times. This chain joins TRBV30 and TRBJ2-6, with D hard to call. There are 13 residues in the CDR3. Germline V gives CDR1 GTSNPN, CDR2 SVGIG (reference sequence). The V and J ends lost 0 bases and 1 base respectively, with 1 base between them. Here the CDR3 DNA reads TGTGCCTGGAGTGTGTCTGGGGCCAACGTCCTGACTTTC. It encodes CAWSVSGANVLTF.

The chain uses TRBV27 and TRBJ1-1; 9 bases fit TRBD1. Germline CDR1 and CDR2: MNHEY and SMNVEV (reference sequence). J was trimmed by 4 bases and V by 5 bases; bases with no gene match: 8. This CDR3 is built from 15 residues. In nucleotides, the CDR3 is TGTGCCAGCAGTGCACAGGGGGCGCAGGGCACTGAAGCTTTCTTT. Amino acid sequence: CASSAQGAQGTEAFF.

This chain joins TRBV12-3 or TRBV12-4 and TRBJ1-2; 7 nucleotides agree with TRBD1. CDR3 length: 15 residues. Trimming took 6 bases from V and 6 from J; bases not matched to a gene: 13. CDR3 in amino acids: CASSFKRQGGNGYTF. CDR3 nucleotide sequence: TGTGCCAGCAGCTTCAAACGACAGGGTGGGAATGGCTACACCTTC.

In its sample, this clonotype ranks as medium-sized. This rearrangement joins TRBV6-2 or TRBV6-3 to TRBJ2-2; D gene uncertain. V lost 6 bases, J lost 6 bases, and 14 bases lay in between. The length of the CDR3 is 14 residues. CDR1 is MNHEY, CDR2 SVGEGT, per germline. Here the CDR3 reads CASSTGSDAGELFF. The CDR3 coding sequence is TGTGCCAGCAGCACGGGCAGCGACGCCGGGGAGCTGTTTTTT.

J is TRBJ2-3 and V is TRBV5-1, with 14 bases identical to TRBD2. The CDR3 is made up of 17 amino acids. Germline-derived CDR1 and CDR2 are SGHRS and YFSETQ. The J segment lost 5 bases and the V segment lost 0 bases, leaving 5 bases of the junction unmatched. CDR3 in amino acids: CASSLGLAGGPEDTQYF. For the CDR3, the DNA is TGCGCCAGCAGCTTGGGACTAGCGGGGGGGCCTGAAGATACGCAGTATTTT.

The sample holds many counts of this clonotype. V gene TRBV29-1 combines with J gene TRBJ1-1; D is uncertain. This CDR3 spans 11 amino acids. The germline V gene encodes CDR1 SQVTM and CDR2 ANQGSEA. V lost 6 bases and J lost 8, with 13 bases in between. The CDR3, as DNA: TGCAGCGTGCGGGATTTAGGGGAAGCTTTCTTT. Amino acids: CSVRDLGEAFF.

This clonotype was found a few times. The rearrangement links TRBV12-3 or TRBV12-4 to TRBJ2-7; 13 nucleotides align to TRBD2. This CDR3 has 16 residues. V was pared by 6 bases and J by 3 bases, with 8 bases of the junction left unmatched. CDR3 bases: TGTGCCAGCAGCTCCCTCGGACTAGCGGGGGTCTACGAGCAGTACTTC. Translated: CASSSLGLAGVYEQYF.

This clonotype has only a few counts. The chain's CDR3 is CASSLPPDEQFF. The CDR3 DNA is TGTGCCAGCAGTTTACCCCCTGATGAGCAGTTCTTC. This chain connects TRBV27 to TRBJ2-1; D call uncertain. This CDR3 is 12 amino acids long. V lost 2 bases, J lost 8 bases, and 7 bases lay in between. The V gene's germline CDR1 is MNHEY and CDR2 SMNVEV (reference sequence).

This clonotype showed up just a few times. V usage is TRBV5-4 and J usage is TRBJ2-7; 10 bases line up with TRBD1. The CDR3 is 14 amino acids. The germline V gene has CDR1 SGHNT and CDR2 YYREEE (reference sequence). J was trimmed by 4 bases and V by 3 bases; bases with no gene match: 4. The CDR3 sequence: CASSWTGGIYEQYF. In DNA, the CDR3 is TGTGCCAGCAGCTGGACAGGGGGAATTTACGAGCAGTACTTC.

The CDR3 sequence: CASTFDTGTDTQYF. CDR3 nucleotide sequence: TGTGCCAGCACCTTCGATACAGGGACAGATACGCAGTATTTT. The V and J genes are TRBV28 and TRBJ2-3; a weak D match, TRBD1 (6 bases). CDR3 length: 14 amino acids. V was clipped by 7 bases and J by 3 bases, with 14 bases between them. Germline V gene sequence: CDR1 MDHEN, CDR2 SYDVKM.

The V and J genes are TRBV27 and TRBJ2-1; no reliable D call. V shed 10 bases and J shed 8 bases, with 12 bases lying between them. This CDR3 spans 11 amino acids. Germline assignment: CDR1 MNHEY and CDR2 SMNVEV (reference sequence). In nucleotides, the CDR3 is TGTGCCACGAAGCTCCGCCATGAGCAGTTCTTC. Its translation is CATKLRHEQFF.

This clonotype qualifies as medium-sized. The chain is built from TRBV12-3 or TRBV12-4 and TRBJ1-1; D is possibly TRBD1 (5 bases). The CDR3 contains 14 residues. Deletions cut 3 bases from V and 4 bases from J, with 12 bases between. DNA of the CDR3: TGTGCCAGCAGTTTCCAGGGATCGGCCACTGAAGCTTTCTTT. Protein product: CASSFQGSATEAFF.

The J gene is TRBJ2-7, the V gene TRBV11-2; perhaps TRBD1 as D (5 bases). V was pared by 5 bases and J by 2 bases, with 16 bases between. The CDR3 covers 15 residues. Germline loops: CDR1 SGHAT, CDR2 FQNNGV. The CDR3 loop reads CASSPTSRGTYEQYF. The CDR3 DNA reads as TGTGCCAGCAGCCCAACCAGTAGGGGTACCTACGAGCAGTACTTC.

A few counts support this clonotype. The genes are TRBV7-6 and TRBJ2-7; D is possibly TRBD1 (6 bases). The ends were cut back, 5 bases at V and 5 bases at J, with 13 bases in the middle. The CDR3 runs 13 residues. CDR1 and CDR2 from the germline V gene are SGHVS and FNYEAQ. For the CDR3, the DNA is TGTGCCAGCAGCCATACAGGGTTCAACGAGCAGTACTTC. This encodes CASSHTGFNEQYF. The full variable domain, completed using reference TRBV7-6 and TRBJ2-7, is GAGVSQSPRYKVTKRGQDVALRCDPISGHVSLYWYRQALGQGPEFLTYFNYEAQQDKSGLPNDRFSAERPEGSISTLTIQRTEQRDSAMYRCASSHTGFNEQYFGPGTRLTVT.

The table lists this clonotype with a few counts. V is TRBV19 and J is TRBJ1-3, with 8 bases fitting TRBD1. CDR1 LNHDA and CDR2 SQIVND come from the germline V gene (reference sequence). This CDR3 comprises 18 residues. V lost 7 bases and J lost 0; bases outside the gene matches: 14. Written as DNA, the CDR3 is TGTGCCAGTAATTCCGGGACAGGATTACGAGACTCTGGAAACACCATATATTTT. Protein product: CASNSGTGLRDSGNTIYF. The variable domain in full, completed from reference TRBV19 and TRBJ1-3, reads DGGITQSPKYLFRKEGQNVTLSCEQNLNHDAMYWYRQDPGQGLRLIYYSQIVNDFQKGDIAEGYSVSREKKESFPLTVTSAQKNPTAFYLCASNSGTGLRDSGNTIYFGEGSWLTVV.

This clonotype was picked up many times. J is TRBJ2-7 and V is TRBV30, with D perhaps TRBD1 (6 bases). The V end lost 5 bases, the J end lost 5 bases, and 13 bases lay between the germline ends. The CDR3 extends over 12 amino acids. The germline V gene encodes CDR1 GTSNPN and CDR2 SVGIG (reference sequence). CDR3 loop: CAWGVGHNEQYF. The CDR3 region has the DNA TGTGCCTGGGGGGTGGGACATAACGAGCAGTACTTC.

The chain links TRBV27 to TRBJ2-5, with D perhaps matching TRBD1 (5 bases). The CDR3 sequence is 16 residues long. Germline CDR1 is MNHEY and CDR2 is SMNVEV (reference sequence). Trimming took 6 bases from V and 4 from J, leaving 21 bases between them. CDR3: CASSPIGELGPETQYF. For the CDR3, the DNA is TGTGCCAGCAGCCCTATAGGGGAACTGGGCCCAGAGACCCAGTACTTC.

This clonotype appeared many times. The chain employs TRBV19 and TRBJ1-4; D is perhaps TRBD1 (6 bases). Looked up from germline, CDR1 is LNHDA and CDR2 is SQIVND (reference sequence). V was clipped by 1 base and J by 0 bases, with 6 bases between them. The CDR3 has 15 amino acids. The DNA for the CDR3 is TGTGCCAGTAGTATAGGGGACACAACTAATGAAAAACTGTTTTTT. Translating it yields CASSIGDTTNEKLFF.

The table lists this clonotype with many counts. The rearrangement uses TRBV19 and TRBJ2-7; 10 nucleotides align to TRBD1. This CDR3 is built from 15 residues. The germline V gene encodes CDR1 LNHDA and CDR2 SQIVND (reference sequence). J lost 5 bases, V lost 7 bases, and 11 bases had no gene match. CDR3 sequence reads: CASTPTWDRGHEQYF. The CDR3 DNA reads TGTGCCAGTACCCCCACGTGGGACAGGGGTCACGAGCAGTACTTC.

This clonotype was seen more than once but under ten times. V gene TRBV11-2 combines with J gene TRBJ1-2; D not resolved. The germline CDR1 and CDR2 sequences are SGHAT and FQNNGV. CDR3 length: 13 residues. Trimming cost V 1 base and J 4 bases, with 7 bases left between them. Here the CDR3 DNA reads TGTGCCAGCAGCTTAGTCCCCGGCTATGGCTACACCTTC. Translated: CASSLVPGYGYTF. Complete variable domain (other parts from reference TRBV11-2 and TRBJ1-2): EAGVAQSPRYKIIEKRQSVAFWCNPISGHATLYWYQQILGQGPKLLIQFQNNGVVDDSQLPKDRFSAERLKGVDSTLKIQPAKLEDSAVYLCASSLVPGYGYTFGSGTRLTVV.

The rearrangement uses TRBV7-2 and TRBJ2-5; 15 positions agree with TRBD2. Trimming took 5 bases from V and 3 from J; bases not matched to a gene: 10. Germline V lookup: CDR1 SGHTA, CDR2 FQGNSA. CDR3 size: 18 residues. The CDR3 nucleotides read TGTGCCAGCAGCCGCGGACTAGCGGGGGGGCGAATGAAAGAGACCCAGTACTTC. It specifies CASSRGLAGGRMKETQYF. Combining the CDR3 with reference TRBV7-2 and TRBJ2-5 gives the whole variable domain GAGVSQSPSNKVTEKGKDVELRCDPISGHTALYWYRQSLGQGLEFLIYFQGNSAPDKSGLPSDRFSAERTGGSVSTLTIQRTQQEDSAVYLCASSRGLAGGRMKETQYFGPGTRLLVL.

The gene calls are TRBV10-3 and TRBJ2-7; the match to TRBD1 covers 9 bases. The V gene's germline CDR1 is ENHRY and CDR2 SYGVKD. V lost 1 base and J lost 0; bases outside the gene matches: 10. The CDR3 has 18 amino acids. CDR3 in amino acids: CAISEFGVTGGNSYEQYF. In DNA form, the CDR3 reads TGTGCCATCAGTGAGTTCGGAGTGACAGGGGGAAACTCCTACGAGCAGTACTTC.